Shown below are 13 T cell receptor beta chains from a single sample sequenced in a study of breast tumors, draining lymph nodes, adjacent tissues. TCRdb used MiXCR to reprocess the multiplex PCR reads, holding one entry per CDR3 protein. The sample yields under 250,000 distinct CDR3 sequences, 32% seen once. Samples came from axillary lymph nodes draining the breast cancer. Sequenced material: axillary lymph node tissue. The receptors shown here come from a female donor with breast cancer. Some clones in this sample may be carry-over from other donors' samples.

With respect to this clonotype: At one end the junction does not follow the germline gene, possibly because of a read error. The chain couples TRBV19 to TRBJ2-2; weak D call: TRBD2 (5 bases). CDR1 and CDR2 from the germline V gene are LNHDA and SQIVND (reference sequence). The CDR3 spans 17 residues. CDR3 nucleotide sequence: TGTGCCAGTAGCCTTTCAAGGCCCAGCAGCAACACCGGGGAGCTGTCTTTT. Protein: CASSLSRPSSNTGELSF.

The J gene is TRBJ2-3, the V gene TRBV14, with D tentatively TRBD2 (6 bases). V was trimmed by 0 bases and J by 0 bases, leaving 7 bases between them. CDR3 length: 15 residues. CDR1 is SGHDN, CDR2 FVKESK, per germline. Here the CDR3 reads CASSQDRGSTDTQYF. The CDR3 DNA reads TGTGCCAGCAGCCAAGATCGGGGGAGCACAGATACGCAGTATTTT.

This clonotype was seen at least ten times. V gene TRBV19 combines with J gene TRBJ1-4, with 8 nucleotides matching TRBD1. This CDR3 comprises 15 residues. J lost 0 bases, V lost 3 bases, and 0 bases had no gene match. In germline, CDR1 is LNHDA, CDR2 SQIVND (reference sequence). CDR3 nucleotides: TGTGCCAGTAGTATGGGACAGGCAACTAATGAAAAACTGTTTTTT. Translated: CASSMGQATNEKLFF. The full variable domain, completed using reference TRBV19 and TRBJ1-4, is DGGITQSPKYLFRKEGQNVTLSCEQNLNHDAMYWYRQDPGQGLRLIYYSQIVNDFQKGDIAEGYSVSREKKESFPLTVTSAQKNPTAFYLCASSMGQATNEKLFFGSGTQLSVL.

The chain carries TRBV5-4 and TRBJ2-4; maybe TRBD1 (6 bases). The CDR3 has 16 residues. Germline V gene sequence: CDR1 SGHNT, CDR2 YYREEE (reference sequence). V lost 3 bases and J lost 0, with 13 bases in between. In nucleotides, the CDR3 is TGTGCCAGCAGCTGGCAGGGGAGAATAGCCAAAAACATTCAGTACTTC. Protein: CASSWQGRIAKNIQYF.

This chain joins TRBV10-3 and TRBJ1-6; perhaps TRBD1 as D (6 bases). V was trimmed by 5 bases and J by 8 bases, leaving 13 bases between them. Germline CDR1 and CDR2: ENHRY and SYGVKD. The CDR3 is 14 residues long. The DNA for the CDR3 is TGTGCCATCAGTTCCGACAGGCGGCATTCACCCCTCCACTTT. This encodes CAISSDRRHSPLHF.

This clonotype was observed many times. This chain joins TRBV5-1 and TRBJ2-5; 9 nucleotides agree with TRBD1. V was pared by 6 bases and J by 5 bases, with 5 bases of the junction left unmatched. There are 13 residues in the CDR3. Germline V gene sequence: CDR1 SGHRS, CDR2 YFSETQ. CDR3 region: CASNSGTGETQYF. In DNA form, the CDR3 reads TGCGCCAGCAACTCCGGGACAGGGGAGACCCAGTACTTC.

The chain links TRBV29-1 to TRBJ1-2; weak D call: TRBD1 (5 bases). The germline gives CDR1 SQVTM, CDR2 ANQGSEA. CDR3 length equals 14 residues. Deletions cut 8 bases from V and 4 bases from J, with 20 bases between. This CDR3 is CSSSQSRGTYGYTF. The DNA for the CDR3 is TGCAGCAGTTCCCAGAGCCGTGGGACCTATGGCTACACCTTC.

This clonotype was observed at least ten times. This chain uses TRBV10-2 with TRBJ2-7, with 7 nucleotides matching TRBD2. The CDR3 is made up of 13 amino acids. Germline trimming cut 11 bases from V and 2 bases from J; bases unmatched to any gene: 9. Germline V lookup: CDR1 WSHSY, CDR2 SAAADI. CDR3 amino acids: CAGRASGAYEQYF. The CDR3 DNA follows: TGCGCCGGGAGGGCTAGCGGAGCCTACGAGCAGTACTTC.

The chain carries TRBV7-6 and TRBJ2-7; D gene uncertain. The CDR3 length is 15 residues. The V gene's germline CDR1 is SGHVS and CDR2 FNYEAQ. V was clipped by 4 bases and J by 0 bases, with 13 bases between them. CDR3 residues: CASSSLEAFSYEQYF. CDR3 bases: TGTGCCAGCAGCTCATTAGAGGCATTCTCCTACGAGCAGTACTTC.

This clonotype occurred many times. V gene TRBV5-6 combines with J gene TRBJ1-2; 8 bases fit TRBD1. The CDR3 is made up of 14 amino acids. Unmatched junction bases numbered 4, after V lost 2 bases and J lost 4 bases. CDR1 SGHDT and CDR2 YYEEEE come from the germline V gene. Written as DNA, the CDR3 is TGTGCCAGCAGCTTTGCAGGGGGCGGCTATGGCTACACCTTC. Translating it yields CASSFAGGGYGYTF. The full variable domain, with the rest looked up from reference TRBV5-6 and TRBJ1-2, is DAGVTQSPTHLIKTRGQQVTLRCSPKSGHDTVSWYQQALGQGPQFIFQYYEEEERQRGNFPDRFSGHQFPNYSSELNVNALLLGDSALYLCASSFAGGGYGYTFGSGTRLTVV.

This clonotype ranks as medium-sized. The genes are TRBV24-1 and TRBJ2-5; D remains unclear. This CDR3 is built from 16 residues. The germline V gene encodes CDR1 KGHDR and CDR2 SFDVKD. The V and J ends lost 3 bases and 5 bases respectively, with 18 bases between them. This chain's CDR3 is CATSDPRASLGETQYF. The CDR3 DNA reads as TGTGCCACCAGTGATCCTAGGGCCTCCCTTGGGGAGACCCAGTACTTC.

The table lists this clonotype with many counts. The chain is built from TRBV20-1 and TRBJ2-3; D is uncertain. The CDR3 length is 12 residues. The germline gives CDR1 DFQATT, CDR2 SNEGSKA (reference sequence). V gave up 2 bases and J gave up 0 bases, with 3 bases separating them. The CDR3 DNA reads TGCAGTGCTAGAATCAGCACAGATACGCAGTATTTT. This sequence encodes CSARISTDTQYF.

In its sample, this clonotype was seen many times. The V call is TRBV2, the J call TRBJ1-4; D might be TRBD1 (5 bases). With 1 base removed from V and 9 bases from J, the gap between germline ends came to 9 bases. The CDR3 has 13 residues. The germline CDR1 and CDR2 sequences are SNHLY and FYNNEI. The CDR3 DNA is TGTGCCAGCAGTGAAGACCAGGGCCAAAAACTGTTTTTT. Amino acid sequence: CASSEDQGQKLFF.